The T cell receptor beta chain described here comes from a study of blood T cells in healthy people across ages. Whole-study findings and limits: Both higher diversity and more naive CD4+ cells marked long-lived donors when set against aged donors.

A J-beta primer mix and a sample-barcoded 5' primer were used in a second PCR of roughly 6 to 12 cycles. Each CDR3 protein gets one entry after TCRdb re-called the 5' RACE reads with MiXCR. The sample holds approximately 1.5 million distinct CDR3 sequences, 35% to 45% seen once. The V segment lost 5 bases and the J segment 3 bases; nucleotides outside the gene matches: 11. Germline V gene data show CDR1 as SGHTA and CDR2 as FQGTGA. This CDR3 contains 16 residues. This clonotype was found a few times. Its antigen remains unidentified. The authors drew around 9.3 milliliters of peripheral blood from each donor.

The receptor was derived from a young woman in good health. Sequencing was carried out using blood. V and J are TRBV7-3 and TRBJ2-3; TRBD1 aligns across 7 bases. The CDR3 sequence is CASSIQTGAGTDTQYF. CDR3 nucleotides: TGTGCCAGCAGCATCCAAACAGGGGCTGGGACAGATACGCAGTATTTT. The entire variable domain, with the rest obtained from reference TRBV7-3 and TRBJ2-3, is as follows: GAGVSQTPSNKVTEKGKYVELRCDPISGHTALYWYRQSLGQGPEFLIYFQGTGAADDSGLPNDRFFAVRPEGSVSTLKIQRTERGDSAVYLCASSIQTGAGTDTQYFGPGTRLTVL.